This T cell receptor beta chain originates from a study of shared T cell receptors in the human thymus. Here immunoSEQ multiplex PCR was the method, and the copy in TCRdb shows in-frame clones only, minus some. The sample records some 660,000 clones, about 87% being singletons. The ends were cut back, 3 bases at V and 3 bases at J, with 12 bases in the middle. Germline assignment: CDR1 LNHDA and CDR2 SQIVND (reference sequence). The CDR3 consists of 15 residues. The same sample was also studied in work on human thymus T cells. That report adds: Resections removed during corrective heart surgery provided the thymus tissue used. Across thymic and blood repertoires, the usage of V and J genes appeared to be biased.

The sample consisted of thymocytes. The chain couples TRBV19 to TRBJ2-1; D is possibly TRBD2 (5 bases). This receptor was obtained from a boy under two years old with a congenital heart defect. The DNA of the CDR3 is TGTGCCAGTAGTATTGCGGCTAGCCTCTACAATGAGCAGTTCTTC. This codes for CASSIAASLYNEQFF.